This T cell receptor (beta chain) was documented in a study of blood T cell repertoires in COVID-19. The data were produced by immunoSEQ multiplex PCR, yet TCRdb's version contains in-frame clones alone and is incomplete. Of some 220,000 clones listed, approximately 80% are singletons. This CDR3 is built from 15 residues. The ends lost 5 bases at V and 3 bases at J; junction bases unmatched: 8. CDR1 and CDR2 from the germline V gene are SEHNR and FQNEAQ (reference sequence). This sequence was found in a woman in her sixties who had recovered from COVID-19. Specimen: peripheral blood. The chain employs TRBV7-9 and TRBJ2-7, with TRBD1 matching 9 bases. Here the CDR3 DNA reads TGTGCCAGCAGCCAGTCCCCGGGACAGGGCTACGAGCAGTACTTC. Translation gives CASSQSPGQGYEQYF.